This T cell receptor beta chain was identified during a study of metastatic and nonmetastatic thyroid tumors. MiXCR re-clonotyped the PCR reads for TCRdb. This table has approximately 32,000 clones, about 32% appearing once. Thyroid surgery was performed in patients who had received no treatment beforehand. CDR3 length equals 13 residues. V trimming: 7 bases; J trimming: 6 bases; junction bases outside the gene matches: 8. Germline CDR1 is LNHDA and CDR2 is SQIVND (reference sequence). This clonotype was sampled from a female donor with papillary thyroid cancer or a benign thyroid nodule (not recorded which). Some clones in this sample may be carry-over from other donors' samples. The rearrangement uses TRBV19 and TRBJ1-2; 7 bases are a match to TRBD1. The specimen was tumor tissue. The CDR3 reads CASNPAGGNGYTF. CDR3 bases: TGTGCCAGTAACCCCGCAGGGGGTAATGGCTACACCTTC.